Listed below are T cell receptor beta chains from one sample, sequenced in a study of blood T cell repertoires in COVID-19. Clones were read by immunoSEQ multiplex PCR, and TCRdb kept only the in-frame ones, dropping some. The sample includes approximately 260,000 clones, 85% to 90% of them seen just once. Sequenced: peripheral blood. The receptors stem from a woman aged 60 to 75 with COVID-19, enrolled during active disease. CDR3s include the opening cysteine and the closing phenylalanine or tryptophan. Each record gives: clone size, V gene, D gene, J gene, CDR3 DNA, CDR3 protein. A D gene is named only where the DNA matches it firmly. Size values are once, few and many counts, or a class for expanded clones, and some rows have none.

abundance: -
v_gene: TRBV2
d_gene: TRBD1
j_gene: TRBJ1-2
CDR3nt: TGTGCCAGCAGTGAAAGGTGGGACAGGGAACGAGGCTACACCTTC
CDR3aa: CASSERWDRERGYTF

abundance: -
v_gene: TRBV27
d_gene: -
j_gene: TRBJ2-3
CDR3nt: TGTGCCAGCACAAGACCGGGGTTCACAGATACGCAGTATTTT
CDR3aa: CASTRPGFTDTQYF

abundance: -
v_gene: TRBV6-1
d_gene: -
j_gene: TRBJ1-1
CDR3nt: TGTGCCAGCAGTGAATCGGGGAACACTGAAGCTTTCTTT
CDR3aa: CASSESGNTEAFF

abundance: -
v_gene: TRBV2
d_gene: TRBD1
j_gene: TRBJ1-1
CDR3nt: TGTGCCAGCAGTCCGGCGGGACAGGGGAACACTGAAGCTTTCTTT
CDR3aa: CASSPAGQGNTEAFF

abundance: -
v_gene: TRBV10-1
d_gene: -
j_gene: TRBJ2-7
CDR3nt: TGCGCCAGCAGTGAGTCTGGAACAGGGCTAATTATCGTCAACGAGCAGTACTTC
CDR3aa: CASSESGTGLIIVNEQYF

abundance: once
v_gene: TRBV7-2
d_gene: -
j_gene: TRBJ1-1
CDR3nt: TGTGCCAGCAGCTTAGCAAACCCGTCGGTAACTTTCTTT
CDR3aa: CASSLANPSVTFF

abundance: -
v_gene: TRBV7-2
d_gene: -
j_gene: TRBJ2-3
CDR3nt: TGTGCCAGCAGCTTTAATAGTGGCGGGGATACGCAGTATTTT
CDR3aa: CASSFNSGGDTQYF

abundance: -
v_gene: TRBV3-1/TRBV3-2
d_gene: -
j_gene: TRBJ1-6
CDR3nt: TGTGCCAGCAGCGAACAGGGCGCTCTGAATTCACCCCTCCACTTT
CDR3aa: CASSEQGALNSPLHF

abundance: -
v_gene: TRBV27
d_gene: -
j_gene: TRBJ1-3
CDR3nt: TGTGCCAGCAGTTTCAGCTCTGGAAACACCATATATTTT
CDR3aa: CASSFSSGNTIYF

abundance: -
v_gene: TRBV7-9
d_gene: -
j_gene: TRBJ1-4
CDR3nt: TGTGCCAGCAGCTTCGGACACGTTAATGAAAAACTGTTTTTT
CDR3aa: CASSFGHVNEKLFF

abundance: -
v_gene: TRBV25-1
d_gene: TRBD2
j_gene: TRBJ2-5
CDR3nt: TGTGCCAGCAGTGAGGTTCTAGCGGGGGGACAAGAGACCCAGTACTTC
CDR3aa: CASSEVLAGGQETQYF

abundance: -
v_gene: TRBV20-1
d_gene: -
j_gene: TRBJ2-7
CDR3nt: TGCAGTGCTATACACTACGACGAGCAGTACTTC
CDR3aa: CSAIHYDEQYF

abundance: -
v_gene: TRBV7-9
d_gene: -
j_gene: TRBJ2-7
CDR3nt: TGTGCCAGCAGCTTGGGGTCGACAGGATCCTACGAGCAGTACTTC
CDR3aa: CASSLGSTGSYEQYF

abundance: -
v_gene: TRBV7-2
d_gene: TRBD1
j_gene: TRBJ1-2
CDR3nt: TGTGCCAGCAGTCTTTACGGTACCGGGACAGGGGGCGGCTACACCTTC
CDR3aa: CASSLYGTGTGGGYTF

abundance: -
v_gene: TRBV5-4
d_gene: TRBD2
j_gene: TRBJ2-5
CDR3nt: TGTGCCAGCAGCTTGGCCGGGACTAACCAAGAGACCCAGTACTTC
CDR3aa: CASSLAGTNQETQYF

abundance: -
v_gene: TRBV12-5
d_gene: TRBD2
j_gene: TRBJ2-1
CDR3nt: TGTGCTAGTGGTTCCCGGACTAGCGGGGACAATGAGCAGTTCTTC
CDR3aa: CASGSRTSGDNEQFF

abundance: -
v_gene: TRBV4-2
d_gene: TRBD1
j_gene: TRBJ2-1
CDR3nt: TGTGCCAGCAGCCAAGATTTATGGACAGGGGGGAATGAGCAGTTCTTC
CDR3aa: CASSQDLWTGGNEQFF

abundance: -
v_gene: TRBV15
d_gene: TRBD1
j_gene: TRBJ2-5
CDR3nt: TGTGCCACCAGCCCTAACCGGGACAGTGGGCAAGAGACCCAGTACTTC
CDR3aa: CATSPNRDSGQETQYF

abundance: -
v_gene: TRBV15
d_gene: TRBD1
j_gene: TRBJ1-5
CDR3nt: TGTGCCACCAACAAAGGACAGGGCGGCAATCAGCCCCAGCATTTT
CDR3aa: CATNKGQGGNQPQHF

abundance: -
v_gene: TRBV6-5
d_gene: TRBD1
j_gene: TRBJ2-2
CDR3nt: TGTGCCAGCAGCCGCGGACAGGTGAACACCGGGGAGCTGTTTTTT
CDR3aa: CASSRGQVNTGELFF

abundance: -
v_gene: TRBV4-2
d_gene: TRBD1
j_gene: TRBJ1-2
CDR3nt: TGTGCCAGCAGCCAACCAATATTGGTCAGGGGGCAACCCTATGGCTACACCTTC
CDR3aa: CASSQPILVRGQPYGYTF

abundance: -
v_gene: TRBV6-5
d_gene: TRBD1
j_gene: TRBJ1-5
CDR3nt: TGTGCCAGCAGTCCCAGAGGGGGCCCTCAGCCCCAGCATTTT
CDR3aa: CASSPRGGPQPQHF

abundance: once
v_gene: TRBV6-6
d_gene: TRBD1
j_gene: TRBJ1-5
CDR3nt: TGTGCCAGCAGCCGAGGCACCGACAGGGCCAGCAATCAGCCCCAGCATTTT
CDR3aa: CASSRGTDRASNQPQHF

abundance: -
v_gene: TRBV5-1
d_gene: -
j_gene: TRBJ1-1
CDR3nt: TGCGCCAGCAGCCCAACACAGGGGAACACTGAAGCTTTCTTT
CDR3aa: CASSPTQGNTEAFF

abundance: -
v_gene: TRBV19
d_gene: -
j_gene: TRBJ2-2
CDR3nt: TGTGCCAGTAGTATGGGGCTATCGAACACCGGGGAGCTGTTTTTT
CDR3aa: CASSMGLSNTGELFF

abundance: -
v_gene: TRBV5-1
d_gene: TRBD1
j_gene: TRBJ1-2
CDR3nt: TGCGCCAGCAGCTTTCTTGCTACGGGACAGGGGAGCTATGGCTACACCTTC
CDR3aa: CASSFLATGQGSYGYTF

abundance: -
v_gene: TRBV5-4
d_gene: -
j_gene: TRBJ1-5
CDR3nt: TGTGCCAGCAGCGTGCAGGGGAGCGGCAATCAGCCCCAGCATTTT
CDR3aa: CASSVQGSGNQPQHF

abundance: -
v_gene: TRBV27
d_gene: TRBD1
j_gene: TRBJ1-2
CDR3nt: TGTGCCAGCAGTCTTGCCGGGACAGGGGGCTTCCCGGTATATGGCTACACCTTC
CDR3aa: CASSLAGTGGFPVYGYTF

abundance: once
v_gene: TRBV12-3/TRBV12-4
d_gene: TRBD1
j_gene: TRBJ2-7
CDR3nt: TGTGCCAGCAGGCGACAGGGGGAATACGAGCAGTACTTC
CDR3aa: CASRRQGEYEQYF

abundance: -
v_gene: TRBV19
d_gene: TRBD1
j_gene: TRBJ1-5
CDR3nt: TGTGCCAGTACCTCAGTTTGGACAGGGGCCAATCAGCCCCAGCATTTT
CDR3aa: CASTSVWTGANQPQHF

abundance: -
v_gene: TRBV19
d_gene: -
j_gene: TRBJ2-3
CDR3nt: TGTGCCAGTAGTAGCGACAGTATCCGCACAGATACGCAGTATTTT
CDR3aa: CASSSDSIRTDTQYF

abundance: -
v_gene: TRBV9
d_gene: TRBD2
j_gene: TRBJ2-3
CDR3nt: TGTGCCACAACTAGCGGGGTTGATAGCACAGATACGCAGTATTTT
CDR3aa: CATTSGVDSTDTQYF

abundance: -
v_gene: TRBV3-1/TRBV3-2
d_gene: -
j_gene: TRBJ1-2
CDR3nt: TGTGCCAGCAGCCAAGGGGACACCCGGGCCTCGGGTGGCTACACCTTC
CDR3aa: CASSQGDTRASGGYTF

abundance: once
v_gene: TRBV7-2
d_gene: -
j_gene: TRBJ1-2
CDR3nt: TGTGCCAGCAGCACAAACAGCGGCGGCTACACCTTC
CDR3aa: CASSTNSGGYTF

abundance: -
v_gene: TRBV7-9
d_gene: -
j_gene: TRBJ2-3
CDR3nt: TGTGCCAGCAGCTCTACAGGCACAGATACGCAGTATTTT
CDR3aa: CASSSTGTDTQYF

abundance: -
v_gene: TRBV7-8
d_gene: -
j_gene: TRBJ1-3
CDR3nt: TGTGCCAGCAGCTTAGTAGCAGGACATAGAAACACCATATATTTT
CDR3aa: CASSLVAGHRNTIYF

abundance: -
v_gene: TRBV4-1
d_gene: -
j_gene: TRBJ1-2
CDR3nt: TGCGCCAGCAGCCCAATCGAGCGGCGGTATCTTACTTACTATGGCTACACCTTC
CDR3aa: CASSPIERRYLTYYGYTF

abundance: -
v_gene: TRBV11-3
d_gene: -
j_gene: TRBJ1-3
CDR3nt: TGTGCCAGCAGCTTAGGAGGGTACAACACCATATATTTT
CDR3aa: CASSLGGYNTIYF

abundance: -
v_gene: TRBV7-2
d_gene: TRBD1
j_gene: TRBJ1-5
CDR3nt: TGTGCCAGCAGCTACCGGGACAGGGATAATCAGCCCCAGCATTTT
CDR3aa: CASSYRDRDNQPQHF

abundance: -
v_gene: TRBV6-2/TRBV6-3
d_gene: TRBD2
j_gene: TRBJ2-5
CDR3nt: TGTGCCAGCAGTTACTCGGGGCGGGGGGCCCAAGAGACCCAGTACTTC
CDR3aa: CASSYSGRGAQETQYF

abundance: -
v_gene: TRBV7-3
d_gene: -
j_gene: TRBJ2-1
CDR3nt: TGTGCCAGCAGCCCCCGAGGGCAGGCTGGATCATTGTACAATGAGCAGTTCTTC
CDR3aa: CASSPRGQAGSLYNEQFF